Ten or more counts support the clone carrying this T cell receptor (beta chain). What it binds is not known. The data originate from a study of blood T cells in healthy people across ages. Study conclusions and caveats: More naive CD4+ cells and higher diversity were found in long-lived than in aged donors. With age, beta diversity per million T cells declined roughly linearly, significantly by 30 to 40.

Together with a sample-barcoded 5' primer, a J-beta primer mix was included in a second PCR lasting roughly 6 to 12 cycles. TCRdb ran MiXCR on the 5' RACE reads and lists one entry per CDR3 protein. The data hold about 680,000 distinct CDR3 sequences, with 49% observed a single time. The receptor was isolated from a woman aged 55-69 years in good health. The sample was blood.

CDR3 sequence reads: CASSPRLAGGGETQYF. CDR3 bases: TGTGCCAGCAGCCCTCGACTAGCGGGGGGGGGAGAGACCCAGTACTTC. This chain uses TRBV4-2 with TRBJ2-5; TRBD2 aligns across 14 bases. The V gene end was trimmed by 4 bases and the J gene end by 4 bases; junction bases not matched to a gene: 5. The CDR3 has 16 amino acids. Germline CDR1 and CDR2: LGHNA and YNFKEQ.